This T cell receptor (beta chain) derives from a study of T cells after yellow fever vaccination. The study made its TCR cDNA through 5'RACE template switching. That step introduced a universal primer site along with UMIs. TCRdb reprocessed the 5' RACE reads via MiXCR and lists one record per CDR3 protein. The repertoire consists of around 400,000 distinct CDR3 sequences, with approximately 10% occurring once and the leading ten covering roughly a sixth. Germline CDR1 is SGHRS and CDR2 is YFSETQ. V lost 0 bases and J 8 bases, leaving 14 bases between the germline ends. CDR3 size: 14 residues. The clonotype comes from a man between 18 and 35 years old who received the YFV17D yellow fever vaccine. The source was PBMCs, collected on the day of the first yellow fever vaccination. The chain has TRBV5-1 and TRBJ1-2, with D possibly matching TRBD1 (5 bases). This CDR3 is CASSLDLGPEGYTF. The CDR3 bases are TGCGCCAGCAGCTTGGATCTGGGACCGGAAGGCTACACCTTC. The variable domain in full, with the rest retrieved from reference TRBV5-1 and TRBJ1-2, is KAGVTQTPRYLIKTRGQQVTLSCSPISGHRSVSWYQQTPGQGLQFLFEYFSETQRNKGNFPGRFSGRQFSNSRSEMNVSTLELGDSALYLCASSLDLGPEGYTFGSGTRLTVV.